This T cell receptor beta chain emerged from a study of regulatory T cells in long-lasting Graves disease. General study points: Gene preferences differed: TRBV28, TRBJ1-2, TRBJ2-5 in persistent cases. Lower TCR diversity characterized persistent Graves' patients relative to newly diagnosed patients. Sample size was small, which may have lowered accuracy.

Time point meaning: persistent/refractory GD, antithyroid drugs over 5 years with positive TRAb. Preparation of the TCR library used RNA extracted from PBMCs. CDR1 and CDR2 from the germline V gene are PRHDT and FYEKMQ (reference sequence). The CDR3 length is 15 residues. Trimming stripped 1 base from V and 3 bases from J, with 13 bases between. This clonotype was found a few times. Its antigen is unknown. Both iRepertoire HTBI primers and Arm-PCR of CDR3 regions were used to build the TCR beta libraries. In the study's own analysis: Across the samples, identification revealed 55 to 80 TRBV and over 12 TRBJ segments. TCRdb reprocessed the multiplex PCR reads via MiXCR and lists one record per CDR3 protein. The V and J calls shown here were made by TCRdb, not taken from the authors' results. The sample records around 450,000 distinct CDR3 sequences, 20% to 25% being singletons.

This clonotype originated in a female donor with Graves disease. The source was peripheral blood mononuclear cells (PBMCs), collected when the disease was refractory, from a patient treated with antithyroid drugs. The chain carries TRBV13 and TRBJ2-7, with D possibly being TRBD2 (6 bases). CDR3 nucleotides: TGTGCCAGCAGCTTAGCGGCTAGCGTAGACTACGAGCAGTACTTC. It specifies CASSLAASVDYEQYF.